The 16 T cell receptor beta chains presented below share a single source sample, sequenced in a study of cytomegalovirus exposure and HLA in healthy donors. This PCR relied on a set of 60 Vbeta primers and 13 Jbeta primers. The assay was immunoSEQ multiplex PCR, and TCRdb's table has in-frame clones only and misses some. The table lists roughly 100,000 clones, 60% to 80% of them singletons. The material sequenced was PBMCs. These receptors were taken from a man between 60 and 75 years old in good health and CMV-seropositive.

V is TRBV5-1 and J is TRBJ2-3; TRBD1 might be the D (5 bases). The CDR3 totals 15 residues. From germline, CDR1 is SGHRS and CDR2 YFSETQ. Trimming pared 2 bases from V and 3 bases from J, leaving 13 bases between. CDR3: CASSFGRALTDTQYF. In DNA form, the CDR3 reads TGCGCCAGCAGCTTTGGCAGGGCCCTAACAGATACGCAGTATTTT. Complete variable domain (other parts from reference TRBV5-1 and TRBJ2-3): KAGVTQTPRYLIKTRGQQVTLSCSPISGHRSVSWYQQTPGQGLQFLFEYFSETQRNKGNFPGRFSGRQFSNSRSEMNVSTLELGDSALYLCASSFGRALTDTQYFGPGTRLTVL.

The CDR3 region is CASSLLAGPQGEQFF. The CDR3 DNA reads as TGTGCCAGCAGTTTACTAGCGGGGCCCCAAGGTGAGCAGTTCTTC. The chain employs TRBV27 and TRBJ2-1, with 9 bases fitting TRBD2. The junction had 8 bases not matched to a gene; V was cut back by 2 bases and J by 9 bases. CDR1 is MNHEY, CDR2 SMNVEV, per germline (reference sequence). This CDR3 contains 15 residues.

The V and J genes are TRBV27 and TRBJ1-4, with 10 bases lining up with TRBD1. The V and J ends lost 6 bases and 11 bases, in that order; junction bases with no gene match: 18. This CDR3 comprises 17 residues. Germline V gives CDR1 MNHEY, CDR2 SMNVEV (reference sequence). CDR3 sequence: CASRVRGQGSPSGKLFF. The CDR3 DNA reads as TGTGCCAGCAGGGTTCGGGGACAGGGGTCTCCCAGCGGGAAACTGTTTTTT.

This CDR3 reads CAWSVGGDQPQHF. CDR3 sequence (DNA): TGTGCCTGGAGTGTAGGGGGGGATCAGCCCCAGCATTTT. The chain is built from TRBV30 and TRBJ1-5, with D perhaps TRBD1 (6 bases). This CDR3 contains 13 residues. V was trimmed by 0 bases and J by 5 bases, leaving 8 bases between them. The germline CDR1 and CDR2 sequences are GTSNPN and SVGIG (reference sequence).

The V call is TRBV5-1, the J call TRBJ2-2, with 11 bases that match TRBD2. Germline-derived CDR1 and CDR2 are SGHRS and YFSETQ. V lost 2 bases and J lost 1; bases outside the gene matches: 10. The CDR3 extends over 19 amino acids. CDR3 in amino acids: CASSFVRLAGGKNTGELFF. The CDR3 bases are TGCGCCAGCAGCTTCGTACGGCTAGCGGGGGGTAAGAACACCGGGGAGCTGTTTTTT. Drawing the rest from reference TRBV5-1 and TRBJ2-2, the complete variable domain is KAGVTQTPRYLIKTRGQQVTLSCSPISGHRSVSWYQQTPGQGLQFLFEYFSETQRNKGNFPGRFSGRQFSNSRSEMNVSTLELGDSALYLCASSFVRLAGGKNTGELFFGEGSRLTVL.

This CDR3 is CASSLGPQPYEQYF. CDR3 DNA sequence: TGTGCCAGCAGCTTAGGCCCACAACCCTACGAGCAGTACTTC. The gene calls are TRBV11-2 and TRBJ2-7; D remains unclear. This CDR3 contains 14 residues. Germline lookup yields CDR1 SGHAT and CDR2 FQNNGV. V lost 1 base to trimming and J lost 2 bases, with 9 bases between them.

This chain joins TRBV7-9 and TRBJ1-3; 9 bases are a match to TRBD1. Germline CDR1 SEHNR, CDR2 FQNEAQ (reference sequence). The CDR3 is made up of 12 amino acids. V dropped 7 bases and J dropped 7; count of bases not matched to a gene: 2. The CDR3 sequence is CASNDRGNTIYF. CDR3 nucleotides: TGTGCCAGCAATGACAGGGGGAACACCATATATTTT.

This chain links TRBV21-1 with TRBJ1-5; the D call in the table, TRBD1, was not verified against the DNA. TRBV21-1 represents a pseudogene. The CDR3 contains 16 residues. CDR3 DNA sequence: TGTGCCAGCAGCAAAGGTGGTGGCAATAGCAATCAGCCCCAGCATTTT. This sequence encodes CASSKGGGNSNQPQHF.

The chain is built from TRBV9 and TRBJ2-5; no clear D gene. The germline gives CDR1 SGDLS, CDR2 YYNGEE. This CDR3 comprises 15 residues. V was clipped by 0 bases and J by 5 bases, with 14 bases between them. CDR3 DNA: TGTGCCAGCAGCGTAGAACCCGCCGGAGATGAGACCCAGTACTTC. Translation: CASSVEPAGDETQYF.

J is TRBJ2-5 and V is TRBV6-6, with 7 bases identical to TRBD1. Near its end, the DNA agrees better with TRBJ2-7, so the J call may be wrong. The CDR3 runs to 15 residues. Per germline, CDR1 MNHNY and CDR2 SVGAGI (reference sequence). Here the CDR3 reads CASRFTGAISYEQYF. The CDR3 DNA is TGTGCCAGCAGGTTTACAGGGGCCATCTCCTACGAGCAGTACTTC.

CDR3 nucleotides: TGTGCCAGCAGTTACTGGACAGGGGGCGAAGAAAAACTGTTTTTT. Protein sequence: CASSYWTGGEEKLFF. The rearrangement links TRBV6-5 to TRBJ1-4; 11 bases line up with TRBD1. This CDR3 contains 15 residues. V shed 1 base, J shed 8 bases, and the junction held 3 bases outside the gene matches. The V gene's germline CDR1 is MNHEY and CDR2 SVGAGI.

The chain links TRBV5-1 to TRBJ2-3, with 7 bases fitting TRBD1. This CDR3 comprises 17 residues. V lost 4 bases and J lost 1; bases outside the gene matches: 12. The germline V gene encodes CDR1 SGHRS and CDR2 YFSETQ. CDR3 DNA: TGCGCCAGCAGCGTGGGGCCGACAGGGATCGGCACAGATACGCAGTATTTT. Translated: CASSVGPTGIGTDTQYF.

The chain has TRBV6-4 and TRBJ2-1, with 11 bases lining up with TRBD2. J lost 0 bases, V lost 4 bases, and 5 bases had no gene match. In germline, CDR1 is MRHNA, CDR2 SNTAGT. CDR3 size: 17 residues. CDR3 residues: CASSGGTSGSSYNEQFF. CDR3 nucleotides: TGTGCCAGCAGTGGGGGGACTAGCGGTTCCTCCTACAATGAGCAGTTCTTC.

CDR3 sequence: CASSFHRGQGNEKLFF. CDR3 coding DNA: TGTGCCAGCAGTTTCCACAGGGGGCAGGGTAATGAAAAACTGTTTTTT. The V call is TRBV27, the J call TRBJ1-4; 9 bases are shared with TRBD1. The CDR3 covers 16 residues. Per germline, CDR1 MNHEY and CDR2 SMNVEV (reference sequence). V lost 3 bases, J lost 4 bases, and 6 bases stayed unmatched.

The chain carries TRBV7-2 and TRBJ1-5; 10 nucleotides line up with TRBD1. This CDR3 comprises 18 residues. J gave up 2 bases and V 2 bases, and 9 bases lay outside the gene matches. Germline V gene sequence: CDR1 SGHTA, CDR2 FQGNSA. CDR3 sequence (DNA): TGTGCCAGCAGCTTATGGGGACAGGGGAGTTATGGCAATCAGCCCCAGCATTTT. It yields the protein CASSLWGQGSYGNQPQHF.

Remarks on this clone: The junction shows a germline mismatch at one end, possibly a read error. The gene calls are TRBV7-9 and TRBJ1-2, with 8 bases that match TRBD1. The CDR3 contains 16 residues. Germline CDR1 and CDR2: SEHNR and FQNEAQ (reference sequence). CDR3 nucleotides: TGTTCCAGCAGCCCTAGCGGACAGGGAGGGGGAAGTGGCTACACCTTC. This sequence encodes CSSSPSGQGGGSGYTF.